Sequencing of this T cell receptor beta chain was carried out in a study of OX40 agonist ivuxolimab in advanced cancers. V lost 6 bases and J 3 bases, leaving 15 bases between the germline ends. Germline values: CDR1 SNHLY, CDR2 FYNNEI. The CDR3 is 14 residues long. Here immunoSEQ multiplex PCR was the method, and the copy in TCRdb shows in-frame clones only, minus some. The table includes 60,000 or so clones, roughly 82% detected once. This TCR was recovered from an adult with an advanced solid tumor such as melanoma, head and neck, liver or kidney cancer. Sequencing was performed on CD4+ or CD8+ T cells sorted from blood, taken in a trial of the OX40 agonist ivuxolimab. The chain couples TRBV2 to TRBJ2-7; D may correspond to TRBD1 or TRBD2 (5 bases each). The CDR3 DNA reads as TGTGCCAGCAGGGAACGGGGCCAGGACTACGAGCAGTACTTC. Translating gives CASRERGQDYEQYF.